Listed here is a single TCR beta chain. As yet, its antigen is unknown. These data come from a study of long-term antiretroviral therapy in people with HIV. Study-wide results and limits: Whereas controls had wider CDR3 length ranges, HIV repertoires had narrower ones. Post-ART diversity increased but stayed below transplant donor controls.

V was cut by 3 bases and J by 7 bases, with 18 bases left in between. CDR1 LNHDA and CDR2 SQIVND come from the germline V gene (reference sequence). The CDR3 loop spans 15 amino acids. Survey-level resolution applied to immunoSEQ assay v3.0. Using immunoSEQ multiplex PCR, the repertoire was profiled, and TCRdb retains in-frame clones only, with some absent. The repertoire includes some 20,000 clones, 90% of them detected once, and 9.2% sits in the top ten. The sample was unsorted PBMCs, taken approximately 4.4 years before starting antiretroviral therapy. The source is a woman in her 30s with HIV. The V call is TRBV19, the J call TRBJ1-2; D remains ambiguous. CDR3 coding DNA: TGTGCCAGTAGTATTCGCAGCGGACTAAGAGGTGGCTACACCTTC. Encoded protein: CASSIRSGLRGGYTF.